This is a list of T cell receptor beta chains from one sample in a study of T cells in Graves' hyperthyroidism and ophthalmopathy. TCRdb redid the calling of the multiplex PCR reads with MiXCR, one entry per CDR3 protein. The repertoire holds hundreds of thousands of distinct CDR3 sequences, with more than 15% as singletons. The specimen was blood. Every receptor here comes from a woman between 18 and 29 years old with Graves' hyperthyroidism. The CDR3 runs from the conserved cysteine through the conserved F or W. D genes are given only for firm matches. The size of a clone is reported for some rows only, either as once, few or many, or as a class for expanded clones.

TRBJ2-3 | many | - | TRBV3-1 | CASSLRGLGADTQYF | TGTGCCAGCAGCCTACGGGGCCTGGGGGCAGATACGCAGTATTTT
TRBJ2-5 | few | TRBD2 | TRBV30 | CALGGPGGETQYF | TGTGCCCTGGGGGGACCGGGGGGGGAGACCCAGTACTTC
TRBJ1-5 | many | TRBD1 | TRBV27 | CASSLGDRASNQPQHF | TGTGCCAGCAGTTTAGGGGACAGGGCAAGCAATCAGCCCCAGCATTTT
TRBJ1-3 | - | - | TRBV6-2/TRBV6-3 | CASSTQVSGNTIHF | TGTGCCAGCAGTACGCAAGTCTCTGGAAACACCATACATTTT
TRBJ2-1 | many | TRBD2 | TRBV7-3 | CASSFLPGTSYNEQFF | TGTGCCAGCAGCTTCCTCCCCGGGACTAGCTACAATGAGCAGTTCTTC
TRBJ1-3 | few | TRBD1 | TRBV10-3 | CAISGTGGPGNTIYF | TGTGCCATCAGTGGGACAGGGGGCCCTGGAAACACCATATATTTT
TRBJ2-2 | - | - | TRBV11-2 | CASSFSVGRNTGELFF | TGTGCCAGCAGCTTCTCGGTCGGGCGGAACACCGGGGAGCTGTTTTTT
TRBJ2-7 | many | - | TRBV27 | CASSLTTSNEQYF | TGTGCCAGCAGTTTAACGACTAGTAACGAGCAGTACTTC
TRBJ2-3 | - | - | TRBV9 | CASSSWAVDTQYF | TGTGCCAGCAGCTCATGGGCGGTTGATACGCAGTATTTT
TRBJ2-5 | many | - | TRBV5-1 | CASSLLGSGETQYF | TGCGCCAGCAGCTTGCTCGGGTCCGGGGAGACCCAGTACTTC
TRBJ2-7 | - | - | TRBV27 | CASSPTSRYEQYF | TGTGCCAGCAGTCCGACCTCACGCTACGAGCAGTACTTC
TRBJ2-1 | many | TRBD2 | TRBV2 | CASRSSSGGANEQFF | TGTGCCAGCAGATCTAGTAGCGGGGGGGCGAATGAGCAGTTCTTC
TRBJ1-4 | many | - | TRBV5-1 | CASSPTLAGTKKLFF | TGCGCCAGCAGCCCGACCTTGGCAGGGACGAAAAAACTGTTTTTT
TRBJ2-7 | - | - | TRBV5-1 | CASSPVGPGRHEQYF | TGCGCCAGCAGTCCAGTGGGGCCCGGTCGTCACGAGCAGTACTTC
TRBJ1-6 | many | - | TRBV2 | CASSTYLGNSPLHF | TGTGCCAGCAGTACGTACTTGGGGAATTCACCCCTCCACTTT
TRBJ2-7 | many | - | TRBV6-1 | CASSVALYEQYF | TGTGCCAGCAGTGTAGCCCTCTACGAGCAGTACTTC
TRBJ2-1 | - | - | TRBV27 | CASSFTGLDEQFF | TGTGCCAGCAGTTTTACAGGGTTGGATGAGCAGTTCTTC
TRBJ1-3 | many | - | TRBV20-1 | CSARDDRRNTIYF | TGCAGTGCTAGGGATGACAGGCGAAACACCATATATTTT
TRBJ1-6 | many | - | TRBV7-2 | CASRNTDNSPLHF | TGTGCCAGCAGAAACACGGATAATTCACCCCTCCACTTT
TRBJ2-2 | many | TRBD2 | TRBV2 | CASSETLAVAGAGNTGELFF | TGTGCCAGCAGTGAAACTTTGGCTGTAGCGGGGGCCGGTAACACCGGGGAGCTGTTTTTT
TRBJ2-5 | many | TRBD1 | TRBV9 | CASSVRTGPVETQYF | TGTGCCAGCAGCGTAAGGACAGGCCCAGTAGAGACCCAGTACTTC
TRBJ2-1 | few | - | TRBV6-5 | CASSYGYSGEQFF | TGTGCCAGCAGTTACGGCTACTCCGGTGAGCAGTTCTTC
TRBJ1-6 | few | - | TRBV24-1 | CATRVDENSPLHF | TGTGCCACCAGAGTAGACGAGAATTCACCCCTCCACTTT
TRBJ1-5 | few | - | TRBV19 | CASTEYSNQPQHF | TGTGCCAGTACCGAATATAGCAATCAGCCCCAGCATTTT
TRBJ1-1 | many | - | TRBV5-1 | CASSAAGTPNTEAFF | TGCGCCAGCAGTGCTGCCGGGACACCGAACACTGAAGCTTTCTTT
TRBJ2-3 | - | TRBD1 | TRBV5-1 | CASSAFNRGPPTDTQYF | TGCGCCAGCAGCGCCTTTAACAGGGGGCCCCCCACAGATACGCAGTATTTT
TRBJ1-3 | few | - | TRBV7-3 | CASSSRGAPGNTIYF | TGTGCCAGCAGCTCAAGAGGGGCCCCTGGTAACACCATATATTTT
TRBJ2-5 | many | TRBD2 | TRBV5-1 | CASSLVKASSRGEETQYF | TGCGCCAGCAGCTTGGTTAAGGCCTCTTCTCGGGGGGAAGAGACCCAGTACTTC
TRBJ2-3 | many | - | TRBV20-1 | CSASGRVWPDTQYF | TGCAGTGCTAGCGGACGGGTATGGCCAGATACGCAGTATTTT
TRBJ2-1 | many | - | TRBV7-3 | CASSLDGNNEQFF | TGTGCCAGCAGCCTGGACGGGAACAATGAGCAGTTCTTC
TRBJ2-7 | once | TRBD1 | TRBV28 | CASSRGTGGVSEQYF | TGTGCCAGCAGTCGCGGGACAGGGGGGGTTTCCGAGCAGTACTTC
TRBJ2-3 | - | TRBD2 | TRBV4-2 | CASSPRSSGGDTDTQYF | TGTGCCAGCAGCCCCCGGAGTAGCGGGGGGGATACAGATACGCAGTATTTT
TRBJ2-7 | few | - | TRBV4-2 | CASSQTRESGYEQYF | TGTGCCAGCAGCCAGACTCGGGAGTCGGGCTACGAGCAGTACTTC
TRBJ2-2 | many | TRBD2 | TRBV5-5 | CASSLTGGLNTGELFF | TGTGCCAGCAGCTTGACCGGGGGACTAAACACCGGGGAGCTGTTTTTT
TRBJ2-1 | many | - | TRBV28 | CASSLGTSYNEQFF | TGTGCCAGCAGTTTGGGGACTTCCTACAATGAGCAGTTCTTC
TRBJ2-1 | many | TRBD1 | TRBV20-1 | CSARAWTGGYNEQFF | TGCAGTGCTAGAGCCTGGACAGGGGGCTACAATGAGCAGTTCTTC
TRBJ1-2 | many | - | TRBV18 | CASSPYRDSDGYTF | TGTGCCAGCTCCCCATACAGGGATTCGGATGGCTACACCTTC
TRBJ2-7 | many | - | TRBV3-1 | CASSEGPGLREQYF | TGTGCCAGCAGCGAGGGGCCCGGACTACGCGAGCAGTACTTC
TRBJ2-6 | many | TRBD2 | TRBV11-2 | CASSNRLATESSGANVLTF | TGTGCCAGCAGCAACCGACTAGCGACAGAATCGTCTGGGGCCAACGTCCTGACTTTC
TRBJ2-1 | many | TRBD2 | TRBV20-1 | CSARDSGRGRGNEQFF | TGCAGTGCTAGAGATAGTGGACGCGGGAGAGGCAATGAGCAGTTCTTC
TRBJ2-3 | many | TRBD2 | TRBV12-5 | CASGFPWTSGNADTQYF | TGTGCTAGTGGTTTCCCCTGGACTAGCGGGAACGCAGATACGCAGTATTTT
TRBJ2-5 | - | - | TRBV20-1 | CSARALWGGQETQYF | TGCAGTGCTAGAGCCCTATGGGGCGGGCAAGAGACCCAGTACTTC
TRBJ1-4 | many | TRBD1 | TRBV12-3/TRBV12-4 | CASSPRGTEGNIANEKLFF | TGTGCCAGCAGTCCCCGAGGGACAGAGGGAAATATAGCTAATGAAAAACTGTTTTTT
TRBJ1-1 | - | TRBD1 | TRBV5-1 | CASSAPGQPNTEAFF | TGCGCCAGCAGCGCCCCGGGACAGCCTAACACTGAAGCTTTCTTT
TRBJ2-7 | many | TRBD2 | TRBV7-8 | CASSSRGRAGYEQYF | TGTGCCAGCAGCTCCCGGGGGAGGGCGGGCTACGAGCAGTACTTC
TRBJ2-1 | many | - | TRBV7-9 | CASSLARVNEQFF | TGTGCCAGCAGCTTAGCCAGGGTTAATGAGCAGTTCTTC
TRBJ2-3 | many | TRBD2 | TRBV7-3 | CASSLNRGDTDTQYF | TGTGCCAGCAGCTTAAACCGGGGGGACACAGATACGCAGTATTTT
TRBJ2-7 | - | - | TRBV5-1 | CASFPGLPVGGTEQYF | TGCGCCAGCTTTCCCGGGCTCCCGGTCGGCGGTACCGAGCAGTACTTC
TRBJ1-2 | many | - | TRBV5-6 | CASSPDPSGGYTF | TGTGCCAGCAGCCCTGACCCTAGCGGGGGCTACACCTTC
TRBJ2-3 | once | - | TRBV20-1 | CSARGTPDTQYF | TGCAGTGCTAGAGGGACCCCAGATACGCAGTATTTT
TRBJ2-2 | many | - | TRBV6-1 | CASSETGSNTGELFF | TGTGCCAGCAGTGAGACAGGTTCTAACACCGGGGAGCTGTTTTTT
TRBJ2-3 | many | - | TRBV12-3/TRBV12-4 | CASSLAAASTDTQYF | TGTGCCAGCAGTTTAGCCGCAGCTAGCACAGATACGCAGTATTTT
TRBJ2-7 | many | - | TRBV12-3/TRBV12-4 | CASNPGDWAGEQYF | TGTGCCAGCAATCCCGGAGACTGGGCTGGGGAGCAGTACTTC
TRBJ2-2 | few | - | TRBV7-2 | CASSFDVGMGTGELFF | TGTGCCAGCAGCTTCGACGTGGGGATGGGCACCGGGGAGCTGTTTTTT
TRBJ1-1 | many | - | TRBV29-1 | CSVTSGVNTEAFF | TGCAGCGTTACTAGCGGGGTGAACACTGAAGCTTTCTTT
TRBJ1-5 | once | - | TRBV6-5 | CASSYGYSGPQHF | TGTGCCAGCAGTTATGGTTACTCCGGACCCCAGCATTTT
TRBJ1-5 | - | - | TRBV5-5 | CASSTDSSLQPQHF | TGTGCCAGCAGCACCGACAGTTCTTTGCAGCCCCAGCATTTT
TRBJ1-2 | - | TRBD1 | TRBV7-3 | CASSEFPGQGVLGYTF | TGTGCCAGCAGCGAATTCCCGGGACAGGGGGTGCTTGGCTACACCTTC
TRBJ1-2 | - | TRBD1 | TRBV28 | CASGDRAFYGYTF | TGTGCCAGTGGGGACAGGGCATTCTATGGCTACACCTTC
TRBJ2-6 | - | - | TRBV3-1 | CASGWSSGANVLTF | TGTGCCAGCGGTTGGAGCTCTGGGGCCAACGTCCTGACTTTC